These 28 T cell receptor beta chains were all obtained from the same sample, sequenced in a study of HIV-infected patients and healthy controls. All unsorted peripheral T cells were captured because whole blood was used without fractionation. Alpha and beta constant-region primers primed reverse transcription of about 470 ng RNA. Each of the alpha and beta chains got its own library through chain-specific third strand synthesis with indices. TCRdb processed the 5' RACE reads anew with MiXCR; each CDR3 protein has one entry. The sample yields 9,000 to 9,500 distinct CDR3 sequences, under 6% seen once. The sample comprised blood. The receptor source for this set is an adult in good health.

This clonotype has at least ten counts. The chain uses TRBV15 and TRBJ2-7; TRBD1 is a possible D gene (6 bases). Trimming stripped 1 base from V and 1 base from J, with 11 bases between. CDR3 length: 15 amino acids. The V gene's germline CDR1 is LNHNV and CDR2 YYDKDF (reference sequence). CDR3 sequence (DNA): TGTGCCACCAGCAGAGTCGCACAGGGATCCTACGAGCAGTACTTC. Translating gives CATSRVAQGSYEQYF.

This clonotype has a count of ten or more. The J gene is TRBJ1-1, the V gene TRBV6-5; D uncertain. CDR1 is MNHEY and CDR2 is SVGAGI in the germline V gene. Trimming left V 6 bases short and J 1 base short, with 9 bases between. The CDR3 runs 13 residues. CDR3 DNA: TGTGCCAGCAGGACACGGAAGAACACTGAAGCTTTCTTT. Its protein is CASRTRKNTEAFF.

By proportion, this clonotype is medium-sized. The V gene is TRBV10-3, the J gene TRBJ2-7; 7 positions agree with TRBD1. This CDR3 is 15 amino acids long. Losses at the gene ends were 2 bases for V and 5 bases for J; bases not matched to a gene: 9. Germline-derived CDR1 and CDR2 are ENHRY and SYGVKD. This CDR3 is CAISELGDSLDEQYF. DNA of the CDR3: TGTGCCATCAGTGAGCTCGGGGACAGCCTAGACGAGCAGTACTTC.

This clonotype was detected many times. CDR3 DNA sequence: TGTGCCAGCAGCCAACAGGGATCGGCTGCGGTTGGCTACACCTTC. It codes for CASSQQGSAAVGYTF. This sequence joins TRBV4-2 and TRBJ1-2, with D possibly TRBD1 on 5 matching bases. The length of the CDR3 is 15 residues. V lost 2 bases and J lost 7, with 17 bases in between. The germline V gene has CDR1 LGHNA and CDR2 YNFKEQ.

The sample holds a few counts of this clonotype. The rearrangement joins TRBV7-9 to TRBJ1-6, with no clear D. Germline V CDR1 and CDR2: SEHNR, FQNEAQ (reference sequence). Between the trimmed V and J ends, which lost 5 bases and 7 bases, there was a span of 6 bases. The CDR3 totals 12 residues. The CDR3 loop is CASSLINSPLHF. CDR3 coding DNA: TGTGCCAGCAGCCTTATCAATTCACCCCTCCACTTT.

By share of the sample, this clonotype is medium-sized (0.01 to 0.1%). J is TRBJ2-7 and V is TRBV27; D unresolved. Germline V lookup: CDR1 MNHEY, CDR2 SMNVEV (reference sequence). This CDR3 has 14 residues. The germline V and J ends were trimmed by 6 bases and 4 bases, with 16 bases remaining between them. CDR3 DNA: TGTGCCAGCAGCCGATCCGGGCCCCCGTACGAGCAGTACTTC. Translation: CASSRSGPPYEQYF.

This clonotype has a count of ten or more. The rearrangement joins TRBV5-1 to TRBJ2-5; 7 bases align to TRBD1. CDR3 length equals 13 residues. Per germline, CDR1 SGHRS and CDR2 YFSETQ. The V gene end was trimmed by 4 bases and the J gene end by 2 bases; junction bases not matched to a gene: 2. In DNA form, the CDR3 reads TGCGCCAGCAGCCCGGGACAGCAAGAGACCCAGTACTTC. Amino acid sequence: CASSPGQQETQYF.

This clonotype is classed as medium-sized. CDR3 amino acids: CSAGTSGFQETQYF. CDR3 nucleotides: TGCAGTGCCGGGACTAGCGGATTCCAAGAGACCCAGTACTTC. The genes are TRBV20-1 and TRBJ2-5; 11 nucleotides line up with TRBD2. Germline V gene lookup returns CDR1 DFQATT and CDR2 SNEGSKA (reference sequence). V trimming: 6 bases; J trimming: 1 base; junction bases outside the gene matches: 4. There are 14 residues in the CDR3.

The chain carries TRBV5-4 and TRBJ2-2, with 10 nucleotides matching TRBD1. CDR3 size: 19 residues. Germline CDR1 is SGHNT and CDR2 is YYREEE (reference sequence). Germline trimming cut 4 bases from V and 4 bases from J; bases unmatched to any gene: 16. CDR3: CASSRDRGWSGVLTGELFF. The CDR3 coding sequence is TGTGCCAGCAGCCGGGACAGGGGATGGTCGGGAGTTCTCACCGGGGAGCTGTTTTTT.

This clonotype is medium-sized in the sample. This chain connects TRBV6-5 to TRBJ1-4, with a tentative D call TRBD1 (5 bases). The CDR3 consists of 13 residues. In germline, CDR1 is MNHEY, CDR2 SVGAGI. Trimming pared 0 bases from V and 7 bases from J, leaving 6 bases between. CDR3 region: CASSYSRGEKLFF. Written as DNA, the CDR3 is TGTGCCAGCAGTTACTCAAGGGGTGAAAAACTGTTTTTT.

By share, this clonotype ranks as medium-sized (0.01 to 0.1%). The rearrangement joins TRBV28 to TRBJ1-3, with 9 bases aligning to TRBD1. V lost 9 bases and J lost 7; bases outside the gene matches: 7. The germline V gene has CDR1 MDHEN and CDR2 SYDVKM. This CDR3 is 13 amino acids long. Written as DNA, the CDR3 is TGTGCCAGTGGGACAGGGACCCCGAACACCATATATTTT. Translating gives CASGTGTPNTIYF.

There are many counts of this clonotype. The chain has TRBV19 and TRBJ1-1; D possibly corresponds to TRBD1 (5 bases). CDR1 and CDR2 (germline): LNHDA, SQIVND (reference sequence). This CDR3 has 13 amino acids. V dropped 1 base and J dropped 5 bases, with 8 bases sitting between them. The CDR3 protein is CASSIGRGTEAFF. The CDR3 nucleotides are TGTGCCAGTAGTATAGGTCGGGGGACTGAAGCTTTCTTT.

This clonotype was observed many times. V usage is TRBV6-5 and J usage is TRBJ2-3, with D tentatively TRBD2 (6 bases). This CDR3 is 14 amino acids long. Germline V CDR1 and CDR2: MNHEY, SVGAGI. The germline V and J ends were trimmed by 0 bases and 7 bases, with 11 bases remaining between them. The CDR3 DNA reads as TGTGCCAGCAGTTACTCGACTAGAATGTATACGCAGTATTTT. Translated: CASSYSTRMYTQYF.

This clonotype was found many times. This chain links TRBV3-1 with TRBJ2-3; 11 bases map to TRBD2. This CDR3 is built from 16 residues. The germline V gene encodes CDR1 LGHDT and CDR2 YNNKEL (reference sequence). V gave up 3 bases and J gave up 5 bases; unmatched junction bases: 7. This chain's CDR3 is CASSHLSGGAKDTQYF. CDR3 nucleotides: TGTGCCAGCAGCCATCTTAGCGGGGGGGCGAAAGATACGCAGTATTTT.

This clonotype is labeled as medium-sized. The chain joins TRBV3-1 to TRBJ2-7; D is possibly TRBD1 (6 bases). The germline V and J ends were trimmed by 4 bases and 2 bases, with 12 bases remaining between them. Germline V CDR1 and CDR2: LGHDT, YNNKEL (reference sequence). The CDR3 extends over 14 amino acids. In nucleotides, the CDR3 is TGTGCCAGCAGCCCGGGACACACCGCCTACGAGCAGTACTTC. Translation gives CASSPGHTAYEQYF.

In this sample, this clonotype is medium-sized. The rearrangement joins TRBV28 to TRBJ1-5; D gene unclear. This CDR3 region has 15 residues. V was cut by 10 bases and J by 9 bases, with 25 bases left in between. Per the germline V gene, CDR1 is MDHEN and CDR2 is SYDVKM. The CDR3 sequence: CATASLLGPSGPQHF. The DNA of the CDR3 is TGTGCCACAGCCTCATTATTAGGACCCTCGGGGCCCCAGCATTTT. The full variable domain, with the rest looked up from reference TRBV28 and TRBJ1-5, is DVKVTQSSRYLVKRTGEKVFLECVQDMDHENMFWYRQDPGLGLRLIYFSYDVKMKEKGDIPEGYSVSREKKERFSLILESASTNQTSMYLCATASLLGPSGPQHFGDGTRLSIL.

The CDR3: CASSKGFVSGNEQFF. The CDR3 region has the DNA TGTGCCAGCAGTAAGGGGTTTGTAAGTGGCAATGAGCAGTTCTTC. J is TRBJ2-1 and V is TRBV6-5; D might be TRBD1 (5 bases). The length of the CDR3 is 15 residues. The V and J ends lost 5 bases and 6 bases respectively, with 17 bases between them. CDR1 and CDR2 (germline): MNHEY, SVGAGI.

The genes are TRBV6-6 and TRBJ2-7; 7 bases agree with TRBD1. Germline V gives CDR1 MNHNY, CDR2 SVGAGI (reference sequence). V shed 5 bases and J 0 bases; nucleotides not matched to a gene: 4. The CDR3 contains 14 residues. Here the CDR3 DNA reads TGTGCCAGCAGTCGGACAGGCAGCTCCTACGAGCAGTACTTC. This translates into CASSRTGSSYEQYF.

This clonotype ranks as medium-sized. V and J are TRBV2 and TRBJ2-2; 7 nucleotides agree with TRBD1. Losses at the gene ends were 8 bases for V and 4 bases for J; bases not matched to a gene: 4. The CDR3 runs to 13 residues. CDR1 is SNHLY and CDR2 is FYNNEI in the germline V gene. The CDR3 sequence: CASQGQSTGELFF. CDR3 DNA sequence: TGTGCCAGCCAGGGACAGAGCACCGGGGAGCTGTTTTTT.

This clonotype was picked up one time. An end of the junction differs from the germline gene, which may be a read error. The rearrangement uses TRBV7-2 and TRBJ1-2; possibly TRBD1 for D (5 bases). CDR1 is SGHTA, CDR2 FQGNSA, per germline. The CDR3 is 13 amino acids. The CDR3 DNA sequence: TGTGCCAGCAGCTCTCTATCTATGCTGGGGGGGGGCTTC. Protein sequence: CASSSLSMLGGGF.

Judged by abundance, this clonotype is medium-sized. The V call is TRBV30, the J call TRBJ2-1; possibly TRBD2 for D (6 bases). Per germline, CDR1 GTSNPN and CDR2 SVGIG (reference sequence). V lost 8 bases to trimming and J lost 3 bases, with 11 bases between them. This CDR3 contains 12 residues. CDR3 DNA sequence: TGTGCCCGAAGGGACTTCTACAATGAGCAGTTCTTC. Translated: CARRDFYNEQFF.

This clonotype is medium-sized by share. The V and J genes are TRBV12-3 or TRBV12-4 and TRBJ1-4; the match to TRBD1 covers 8 bases. This CDR3 contains 16 residues. The V gene end was trimmed by 2 bases and the J gene end by 8 bases; junction bases not matched to a gene: 10. The CDR3 coding sequence is TGTGCCAGCAGTTTAAAAGGCAGGGGGCTCAGAGAAAAACTGTTTTTT. This encodes CASSLKGRGLREKLFF.

This clonotype was counted ten times or more. Here the CDR3 DNA reads TGTGCCAGCAGTTACCCGGAATCCTTAGCCGGGACGGATCAAGAGACCCAGTACTTC. It specifies CASSYPESLAGTDQETQYF. The rearrangement uses TRBV6-5 and TRBJ2-5; either TRBD1 or TRBD2 may supply D (5 bases each). The CDR3 extends over 19 amino acids. V lost 2 bases and J 2 bases, leaving 24 bases between the germline ends. The germline CDR1 and CDR2 sequences are MNHEY and SVGAGI.

This clonotype was seen many times. V is TRBV6-5 and J is TRBJ1-2; TRBD1 agrees at 8 bases. V trimming: 4 bases; J trimming: 10 bases; junction bases outside the gene matches: 5. The length of the CDR3 is 12 residues. In germline, CDR1 is MNHEY, CDR2 SVGAGI. The CDR3 region has the DNA TGTGCCAGCAGTTTGCGCAGGGGGCTCTACACCTTC. Its translation: CASSLRRGLYTF.

This clonotype was observed at least ten times. J is TRBJ1-1 and V is TRBV10-3; TRBD1 agrees at 7 bases. Unmatched junction bases numbered 3, after V lost 2 bases and J lost 3 bases. The CDR3 extends over 14 amino acids. Germline V lookup: CDR1 ENHRY, CDR2 SYGVKD. As DNA, the CDR3 is TGTGCCATCAGTGAGCAGGGGGACTACACTGAAGCTTTCTTT. This gives the protein CAISEQGDYTEAFF.

This clonotype has only a few counts. The chain uses TRBV28 and TRBJ1-1; possible D gene TRBD1, 5 bases. V lost 6 bases and J lost 3, with 17 bases in between. CDR1 is MDHEN, CDR2 SYDVKM, per germline. The CDR3 is 15 residues long. The CDR3 sequence: CASSPTGGTDTEAFF. In nucleotides, the CDR3 is TGTGCCAGCAGCCCCACCGGGGGGACCGACACTGAAGCTTTCTTT.

This clonotype was recorded many times. J is TRBJ1-5 and V is TRBV19, with D hard to call. Per the germline V gene, CDR1 is LNHDA and CDR2 is SQIVND (reference sequence). The CDR3 is 16 amino acids. V was trimmed by 3 bases and J by 5 bases, leaving 17 bases between them. CDR3 bases: TGTGCCAGTAGTATTTCCTCGACGATGAGCGATCAGCCCCAGCATTTT. This codes for CASSISSTMSDQPQHF.

This clonotype was detected many times. J is TRBJ1-1 and V is TRBV7-9; D unresolved. The CDR3 covers 13 residues. V gave up 5 bases and J gave up 11 bases, with 18 bases separating them. Germline V CDR1 and CDR2: SEHNR, FQNEAQ (reference sequence). CDR3 sequence (DNA): TGTGCCAGCAGCCTTGAGGTATCAAGGAGGGCTTTCTTT. Protein sequence: CASSLEVSRRAFF.